The next 8 T cell receptor beta chains were all read from a single sample in a study of cytomegalovirus exposure and HLA in healthy donors. PCR primers comprised 60 Vbeta and 13 Jbeta primers. Sequenced by immunoSEQ multiplex PCR; TCRdb stores in-frame clones only, minus some. The table has some 99,000 clones, approximately 71% seen once. The sample comprised PBMCs. Receptors originate from a man aged 40-49 years in good health and CMV-seronegative.

V usage is TRBV14 and J usage is TRBJ2-7; 7 bases align to TRBD2. CDR1 SGHDN and CDR2 FVKESK come from the germline V gene. The junction had 4 bases not matched to a gene; V was cut back by 1 base and J by 1 base. This CDR3 has 15 amino acids. This CDR3 is CASSQAGGISYEQYF. In nucleotides, the CDR3 is TGTGCCAGCAGCCAAGCGGGGGGAATTTCCTACGAGCAGTACTTC.

This clone came up a few times. The chain is built from TRBV11-3 and TRBJ1-2; 7 positions agree with TRBD1. CDR3 length: 15 residues. CDR1 and CDR2 (germline): SGHNT, YENEEA. Trimming took 7 bases from V and 8 from J; bases not matched to a gene: 16. CDR3 sequence reads: CASNPDRAPMKGYTF. CDR3 DNA sequence: TGTGCCAGCAACCCCGACAGGGCCCCTATGAAGGGCTACACCTTC.

The chain employs TRBV4-3 and TRBJ1-1; 8 bases are shared with TRBD1. With V trimmed by 4 bases and J by 5 bases, 6 bases remained unmatched. CDR1 is LGHNA and CDR2 is YSLEER in the germline V gene. The CDR3 extends over 14 amino acids. CDR3 coding DNA: TGCGCCAGCAGCCGGGAAACAGGGGGAACTGAAGCTTTCTTT. Its translation is CASSRETGGTEAFF.

The chain joins TRBV4-3 to TRBJ2-1, with 15 bases aligning to TRBD2. V lost 4 bases and J lost 8; bases outside the gene matches: 3. Germline V gene lookup returns CDR1 LGHNA and CDR2 YSLEER. This CDR3 has 15 amino acids. The CDR3 spells CASSLGLAGGDEQFF. CDR3 sequence (DNA): TGCGCCAGCAGCCTGGGACTAGCGGGGGGCGATGAGCAGTTCTTC.

The V gene is TRBV7-9, the J gene TRBJ2-5; TRBD1 is a possible D gene (6 bases). This CDR3 contains 16 residues. From germline, CDR1 is SEHNR and CDR2 FQNEAQ (reference sequence). V lost 1 base and J 4 bases, leaving 16 bases between the germline ends. The CDR3 is CASSLDLPGAGETQYF. CDR3 bases: TGTGCCAGCAGCTTAGATCTCCCAGGGGCTGGAGAGACCCAGTACTTC.

Of note for this clone: A junction boundary mismatches the germline segment, possibly from a read error. This chain links TRBV28 with TRBJ1-2; 9 nucleotides align to TRBD1. The CDR3 has 18 amino acids. The germline gives CDR1 MDHEN, CDR2 SYDVKM. Here the CDR3 DNA reads TGTGCCAGCAGTATGTCAGGGGCCCACAGGGGGCGCCGGAATGGCTACCCCTTC. Translation gives CASSMSGAHRGRRNGYPF.

The rearrangement joins TRBV2 to TRBJ1-2, with 12 nucleotides matching TRBD1. CDR1 SNHLY and CDR2 FYNNEI come from the germline V gene. The ends lost 5 bases at V and 1 base at J; junction bases unmatched: 14. There are 19 residues in the CDR3. CDR3 loop: CASSNRDRGLTDNNYGYTF. CDR3 DNA: TGTGCCAGCAGTAACCGGGACAGGGGGCTTACGGATAATAACTATGGCTACACCTTC. The full variable domain, completed using reference TRBV2 and TRBJ1-2, is EPEVTQTPSHQVTQMGQEVILRCVPISNHLYFYWYRQILGQKVEFLVSFYNNEISEKSEIFDDQFSVERPDGSNFTLKIRSTKLEDSAMYFCASSNRDRGLTDNNYGYTFGSGTRLTVV.

This chain connects TRBV5-3 to TRBJ2-7; 9 positions agree with TRBD2. TRBV5-3 has ORF status, its function being uncertain. This CDR3 is built from 18 residues. The V gene end was trimmed by 0 bases and the J gene end by 2 bases; junction bases not matched to a gene: 12. The CDR3 is CARSLGSTTSGVAYEQYF. The CDR3, as DNA: TGTGCCAGAAGCTTGGGGTCCACGACTAGCGGTGTTGCCTACGAGCAGTACTTC.